The 21 T cell receptor beta chains reported below all come from one sample, sequenced in a study of shared clonotypes between healthy human individuals. Sequencing was performed with immunoSEQ multiplex PCR; in TCRdb, only in-frame clones are kept and a portion is missing. The sample holds some 690,000 clones; 90% are singletons and the top ten take 34%. Sequencing was done on a sample of memory CD8+ T cells from PBMCs. Subset in this sample: CD45RO+ cells pooled with CCR7-negative TemRA cells. Receptor source: a man younger than 35 in good health. Some clones in this sample may be carry-over from other donors' samples.

The chain joins TRBV7-3 to TRBJ2-7; 16 bases align to TRBD2. The CDR3 extends over 18 amino acids. The germline gives CDR1 SGHTA, CDR2 FQGTGA. V shed 5 bases and J 2 bases; nucleotides not matched to a gene: 9. CDR3 sequence: CASSPGRGTSGRAYEQYF. For the CDR3, the DNA is TGTGCCAGCAGCCCGGGACGAGGGACTAGCGGGAGGGCCTACGAGCAGTACTTC.

This clone was seen just once. The rearrangement uses TRBV6-1 and TRBJ2-7; D gene uncertain. The germline V and J ends were trimmed by 6 bases and 3 bases, with 6 bases remaining between them. The V gene's germline CDR1 is MNHNS and CDR2 SASEGT. The CDR3 extends over 11 amino acids. Written as DNA, the CDR3 is TGTGCCAGCAGCCCCAGCTACGAGCAGTACTTC. Residues: CASSPSYEQYF.

The chain links TRBV28 to TRBJ2-7; D gene unclear. V was trimmed by 3 bases and J by 1 base, leaving 10 bases between them. CDR3 length equals 14 residues. Germline V gives CDR1 MDHEN, CDR2 SYDVKM. The CDR3 nucleotides are TGTGCCAGCAGTTTCCCTCCGGGTTCCTACGAGCAGTACTTC. Its protein is CASSFPPGSYEQYF.

V gene TRBV2 combines with J gene TRBJ2-2; D is perhaps TRBD2 (6 bases). The CDR3 sequence is 15 residues long. Germline V gene lookup returns CDR1 SNHLY and CDR2 FYNNEI. V lost 3 bases and J lost 1, with 9 bases in between. The CDR3 loop is CASSEGLENTGELFF. The CDR3 DNA follows: TGTGCCAGCAGTGAGGGACTTGAGAACACCGGGGAGCTGTTTTTT.

The V call is TRBV27, the J call TRBJ1-2, with D possibly TRBD1 on 5 matching bases. The CDR3 spans 14 residues. CDR1 and CDR2 from the germline V gene are MNHEY and SMNVEV (reference sequence). The V and J ends lost 6 bases and 8 bases respectively, with 19 bases between them. The DNA for the CDR3 is TGTGCCAGCAGCTACCGACCGGGGGGGAAAGGCTACACCTTC. Amino acid sequence: CASSYRPGGKGYTF.

The rearrangement links TRBV28 to TRBJ2-1, with TRBD1 matching over 7 bases. This CDR3 spans 16 amino acids. V lost 6 bases to trimming and J lost 2 bases; unmatched junction nucleotides: 10. The germline V gene encodes CDR1 MDHEN and CDR2 SYDVKM. The CDR3 reads CASRGDRGLTYNEQFF. CDR3 nucleotides: TGTGCCAGCAGGGGGGACAGAGGGTTGACCTACAATGAGCAGTTCTTC.

This clone was counted once. The chain employs TRBV28 and TRBJ1-4, with a possible D match to TRBD1 (5 bases). This CDR3 is 13 amino acids long. Trimming shortened V by 5 bases and J by 8 bases, and 12 bases separated the two germline ends. The V gene's germline CDR1 is MDHEN and CDR2 SYDVKM. The chain's CDR3 is CASSPRGDEKLFF. The DNA of the CDR3 is TGTGCCAGCAGTCCCCGGGGGGACGAAAAACTGTTTTTT.

This chain links TRBV13 with TRBJ1-6, with D perhaps TRBD1 (5 bases). CDR1 is PRHDT and CDR2 is FYEKMQ in the germline V gene (reference sequence). Trimming removed 5 bases from V and 5 bases from J, with 10 bases in between. The CDR3 has 14 residues. CDR3 DNA: TGTGCCAGCAGCCGGGACCGAGATAATTCACCCCTCCACTTT. Its protein is CASSRDRDNSPLHF.

The gene calls are TRBV7-9 and TRBJ2-5; D possibly corresponds to TRBD2 (6 bases). V gave up 2 bases and J gave up 3 bases, with 13 bases separating them. The CDR3 has 15 amino acids. CDR1 is SEHNR and CDR2 is FQNEAQ in the germline V gene (reference sequence). CDR3 in DNA: TGTGCCAGCAGCTTAAGGACGGGAGTAGAAGAGACCCAGTACTTC. It yields the protein CASSLRTGVEETQYF.

The V gene is TRBV4-3, the J gene TRBJ2-3, with 11 bases identical to TRBD2. With 5 bases clipped from V and 6 bases from J, the junction kept 13 bases outside the gene matches. CDR3 length: 17 residues. The germline CDR1 and CDR2 sequences are LGHNA and YSLEER. CDR3 residues: CASSLTGVLAGEDTQYF. In nucleotides, the CDR3 is TGCGCCAGCAGCTTAACGGGGGTACTAGCGGGAGAGGATACGCAGTATTTT.

This clone was picked up one time. The gene calls are TRBV13 and TRBJ2-5; a possible D gene is TRBD1 (5 bases). In germline, CDR1 is PRHDT, CDR2 FYEKMQ (reference sequence). CDR3 length equals 14 residues. The germline V and J ends were trimmed by 1 base and 4 bases, with 10 bases remaining between them. CDR3 coding DNA: TGTGCCAGCAGCTTAGCCAGGGTCGGAGAGACCCAGTACTTC. This codes for CASSLARVGETQYF.

The V gene is TRBV2, the J gene TRBJ2-2, with 7 bases identical to TRBD1. CDR1 and CDR2 (germline): SNHLY, FYNNEI. The CDR3 has 14 amino acids. V lost 7 bases, J lost 2 bases, and 4 bases stayed unmatched. The CDR3 nucleotides are TGTGCCAGCATCGGGACAGACAACACCGGGGAGCTGTTTTTT. Its translation: CASIGTDNTGELFF.

The gene calls are TRBV7-9 and TRBJ2-7, with a weak D call TRBD1 (5 bases). V was shortened by 5 bases and J by 7 bases, with 18 bases between the two germline ends. CDR3 length: 14 residues. The germline gives CDR1 SEHNR, CDR2 FQNEAQ (reference sequence). Here the CDR3 reads CASSAGRRGGEQYF. In DNA, the CDR3 is TGTGCCAGCAGCGCCGGTAGAAGGGGCGGAGAGCAGTACTTC.

The CDR3 region is CASRRQGAGQPQHF. The CDR3 region has the DNA TGCGCCAGCAGGCGACAGGGGGCGGGCCAGCCCCAGCATTTT. This chain connects TRBV4-1 to TRBJ1-5; 10 nucleotides agree with TRBD1. This CDR3 has 14 amino acids. J was trimmed by 7 bases and V by 6 bases; bases with no gene match: 6. Germline V gene sequence: CDR1 MGHRA, CDR2 YSYEKL.

This chain connects TRBV2 to TRBJ2-5; D ambiguous. Germline CDR1 SNHLY, CDR2 FYNNEI. The CDR3 extends over 16 amino acids. The germline V and J ends were trimmed by 1 base and 1 base, with 13 bases remaining between them. CDR3 bases: TGTGCCAGCAGTGAAGTTCGCACAGATCTCCAAGAGACCCAGTACTTC. Protein sequence: CASSEVRTDLQETQYF.

CDR3 amino acids: CASSKGKTGREQYF. The CDR3 DNA reads TGTGCCAGCAGCAAAGGGAAGACAGGTCGCGAGCAGTACTTC. The rearrangement links TRBV21-1 to TRBJ2-7; the table's D call TRBD1 went unverified against the DNA. TRBV21-1 is deemed a pseudogene. There are 14 residues in the CDR3.

The chain employs TRBV5-6 and TRBJ2-1; a weak D match, TRBD1 (6 bases). CDR3 length equals 16 residues. The V gene's germline CDR1 is SGHDT and CDR2 YYEEEE. V lost 3 bases and J lost 2, with 15 bases in between. For the CDR3, the DNA is TGTGCCAGCAGCTGGGCGACAGGCGGACCCTACAATGAGCAGTTCTTC. Residues: CASSWATGGPYNEQFF.

This chain uses TRBV27 with TRBJ1-2; a weak D match, TRBD1 (5 bases). The V gene lost 4 bases and the J gene lost 1 base, with 13 bases spanning the gap. The length of the CDR3 is 15 residues. Germline V gene lookup returns CDR1 MNHEY and CDR2 SMNVEV (reference sequence). CDR3 amino acids: CASSSSSTVNYGYTF. As DNA, the CDR3 is TGTGCCAGCAGTTCCTCATCGACAGTTAACTATGGCTACACCTTC.

The rearrangement uses TRBV5-1 and TRBJ2-7, with 7 bases fitting TRBD1. CDR1 is SGHRS, CDR2 YFSETQ, per germline. With 0 bases clipped from V and 3 bases from J, the junction kept 12 bases outside the gene matches. This CDR3 has 17 amino acids. The CDR3 is CASSLVSRQGGFYEQYF. CDR3 in DNA: TGCGCCAGCAGCTTGGTAAGTCGGCAAGGGGGCTTCTACGAGCAGTACTTC.

The CDR3 nucleotides read TGTGCCAGCTCGAAGGTCCATCGACAGGGGGCCTACGAGCAGTACTTC. Its protein is CASSKVHRQGAYEQYF. The J gene is TRBJ2-7, the V gene TRBV2; 9 bases agree with TRBD1. The V and J ends lost 8 bases and 2 bases, in that order; junction bases with no gene match: 13. The CDR3 has 16 residues. Germline CDR1 reads SNHLY; CDR2 reads FYNNEI.

J is TRBJ2-7 and V is TRBV9, with D perhaps matching TRBD1 (6 bases). This CDR3 has 13 amino acids. Germline CDR1 and CDR2: SGDLS and YYNGEE. Trimming stripped 4 bases from V and 6 bases from J, with 14 bases between. CDR3 loop: CASSYQGSSEQYF. Here the CDR3 DNA reads TGTGCCAGCAGCTATCAGGGGTCGAGCGAGCAGTACTTC.